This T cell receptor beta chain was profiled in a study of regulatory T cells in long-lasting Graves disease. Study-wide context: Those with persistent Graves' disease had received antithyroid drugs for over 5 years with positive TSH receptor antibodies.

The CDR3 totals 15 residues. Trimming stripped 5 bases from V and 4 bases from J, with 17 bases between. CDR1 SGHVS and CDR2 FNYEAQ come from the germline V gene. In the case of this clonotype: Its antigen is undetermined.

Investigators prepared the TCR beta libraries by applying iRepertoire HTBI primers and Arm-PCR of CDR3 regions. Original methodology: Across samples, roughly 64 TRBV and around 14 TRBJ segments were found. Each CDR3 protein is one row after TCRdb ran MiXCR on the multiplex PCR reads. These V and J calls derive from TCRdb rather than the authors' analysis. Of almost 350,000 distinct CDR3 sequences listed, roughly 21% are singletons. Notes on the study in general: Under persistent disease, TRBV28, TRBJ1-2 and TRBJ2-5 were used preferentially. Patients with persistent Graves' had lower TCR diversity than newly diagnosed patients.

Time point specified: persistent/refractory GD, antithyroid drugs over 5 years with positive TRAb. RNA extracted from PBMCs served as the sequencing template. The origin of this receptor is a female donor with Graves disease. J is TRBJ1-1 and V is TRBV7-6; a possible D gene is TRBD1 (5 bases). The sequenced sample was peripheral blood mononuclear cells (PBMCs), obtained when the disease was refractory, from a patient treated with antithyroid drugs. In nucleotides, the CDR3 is TGTGCCAGCAGCGATGGACAACACCGTGGCACTGAAGCTTTCTTT. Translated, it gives CASSDGQHRGTEAFF.